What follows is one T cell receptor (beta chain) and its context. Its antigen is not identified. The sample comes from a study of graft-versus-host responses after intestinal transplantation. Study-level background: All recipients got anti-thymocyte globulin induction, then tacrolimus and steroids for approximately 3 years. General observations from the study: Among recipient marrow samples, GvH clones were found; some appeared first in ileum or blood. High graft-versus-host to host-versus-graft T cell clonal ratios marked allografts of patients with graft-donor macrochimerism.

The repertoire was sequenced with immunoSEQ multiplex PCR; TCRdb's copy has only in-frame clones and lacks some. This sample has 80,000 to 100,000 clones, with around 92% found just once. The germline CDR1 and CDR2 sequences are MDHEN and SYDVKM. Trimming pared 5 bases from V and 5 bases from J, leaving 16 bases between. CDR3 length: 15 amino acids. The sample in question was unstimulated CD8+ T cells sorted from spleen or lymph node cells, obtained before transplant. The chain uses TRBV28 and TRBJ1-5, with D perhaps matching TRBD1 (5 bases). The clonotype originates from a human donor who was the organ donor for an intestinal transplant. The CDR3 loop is CASSLAGEPHQPQHF. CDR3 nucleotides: TGTGCCAGCAGTCTTGCGGGGGAACCTCATCAGCCCCAGCATTTT.